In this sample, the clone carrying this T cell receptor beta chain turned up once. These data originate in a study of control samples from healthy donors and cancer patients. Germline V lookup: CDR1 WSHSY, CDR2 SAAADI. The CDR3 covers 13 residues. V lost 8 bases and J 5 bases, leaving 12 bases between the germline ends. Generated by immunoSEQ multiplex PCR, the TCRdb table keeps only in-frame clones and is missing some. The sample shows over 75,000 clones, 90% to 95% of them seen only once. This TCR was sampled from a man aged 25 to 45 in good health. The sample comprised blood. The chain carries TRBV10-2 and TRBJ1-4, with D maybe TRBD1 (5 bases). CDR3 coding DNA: TGCGCCAGCGCATCAGGGAGGAATGAAAAACTGTTTTTT. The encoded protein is CASASGRNEKLFF.